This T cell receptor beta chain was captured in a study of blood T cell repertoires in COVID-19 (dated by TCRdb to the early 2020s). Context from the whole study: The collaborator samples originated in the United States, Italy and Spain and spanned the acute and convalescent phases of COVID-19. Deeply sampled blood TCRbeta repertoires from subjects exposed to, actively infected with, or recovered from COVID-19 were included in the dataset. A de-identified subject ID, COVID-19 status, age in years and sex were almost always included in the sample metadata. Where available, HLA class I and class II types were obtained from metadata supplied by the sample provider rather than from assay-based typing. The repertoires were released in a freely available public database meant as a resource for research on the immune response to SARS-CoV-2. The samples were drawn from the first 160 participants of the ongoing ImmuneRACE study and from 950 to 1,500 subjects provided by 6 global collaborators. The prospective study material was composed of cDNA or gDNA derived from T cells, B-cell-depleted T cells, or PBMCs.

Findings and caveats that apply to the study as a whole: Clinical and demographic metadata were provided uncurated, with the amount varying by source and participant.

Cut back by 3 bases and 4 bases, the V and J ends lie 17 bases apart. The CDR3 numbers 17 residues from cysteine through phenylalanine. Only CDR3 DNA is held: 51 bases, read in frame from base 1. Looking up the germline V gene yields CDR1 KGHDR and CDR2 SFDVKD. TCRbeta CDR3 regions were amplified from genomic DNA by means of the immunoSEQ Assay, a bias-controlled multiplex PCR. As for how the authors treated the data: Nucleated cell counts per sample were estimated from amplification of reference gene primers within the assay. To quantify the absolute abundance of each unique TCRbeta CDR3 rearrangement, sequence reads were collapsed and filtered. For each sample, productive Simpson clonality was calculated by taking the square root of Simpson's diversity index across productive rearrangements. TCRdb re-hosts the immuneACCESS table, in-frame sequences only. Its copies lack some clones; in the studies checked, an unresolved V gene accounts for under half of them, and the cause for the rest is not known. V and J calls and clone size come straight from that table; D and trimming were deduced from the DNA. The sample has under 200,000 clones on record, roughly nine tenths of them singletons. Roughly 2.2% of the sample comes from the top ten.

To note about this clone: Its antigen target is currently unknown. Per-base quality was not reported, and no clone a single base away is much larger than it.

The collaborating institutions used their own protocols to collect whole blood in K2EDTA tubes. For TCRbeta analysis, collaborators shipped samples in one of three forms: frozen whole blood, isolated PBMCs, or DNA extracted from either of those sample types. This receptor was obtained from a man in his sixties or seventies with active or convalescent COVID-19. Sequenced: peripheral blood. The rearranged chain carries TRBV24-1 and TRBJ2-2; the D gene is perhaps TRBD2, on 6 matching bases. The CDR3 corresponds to CATSDQRAELSTGELFF. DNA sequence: TGTGCCACCAGTGATCAGCGGGCGGAGTTAAGCACCGGGGAGCTGTTTTTT.